These T cell receptor beta chains were read from a single sample in a study of T cell responses to AZD1222 COVID-19 vaccine. Using immunoSEQ multiplex PCR, the repertoire was profiled, and TCRdb retains in-frame clones only, with some absent. This table holds 30,000 to 35,000 clones, around three quarters found once. The input for sequencing was peripheral blood, taken 28 days after the second AZD1222 dose. The receptors shown here come from an adult who received the AZD1222 COVID-19 vaccine. The conserved cysteine and the conserved F or W are not part of the CDR3 here.

TRBJ1-2 | TRBV5-1 | ASSLQGRNGYT
TRBJ1-2 | TRBV7-9 | ASSLGGGNYGYT
TRBJ1-2 | TRBV19 | ASSMRGNDGYT
TRBJ2-1 | TRBV28 | ASSLGLAGGYNEQF
TRBJ2-6 | TRBV5-5 | ASSLGPGVYSGANVLT
TRBJ1-6 | TRBV30 | AWSSRGPVRSLH
TRBJ1-1 | TRBV11-2 | ASSPRTGMNTEAF
TRBJ2-2 | TRBV2 | ASSEWAGNTGELF
TRBJ1-4 | TRBV5-6 | ASTPPGTVNEKLF
TRBJ2-7 | TRBV6-5 | ASSFGWASGYEQY